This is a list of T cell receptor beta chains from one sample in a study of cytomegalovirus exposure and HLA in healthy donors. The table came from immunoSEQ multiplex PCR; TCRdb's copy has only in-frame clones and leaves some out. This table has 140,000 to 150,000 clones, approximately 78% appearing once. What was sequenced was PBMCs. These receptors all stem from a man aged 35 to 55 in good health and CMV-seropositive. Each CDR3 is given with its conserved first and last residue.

cdr3_aa: CAIRLTSGRARDEQFF; v_call: TRBV10-3
cdr3_aa: CASSSSRMGGAGELFF; v_call: TRBV7-6
cdr3_aa: CASSDVRSGAISTDTQYF; v_call: TRBV5-1
cdr3_aa: CASSRDRGNQPQHF; v_call: TRBV19
cdr3_aa: CASSYQTVPADTQYF; v_call: TRBV6-6
cdr3_aa: CASSLGLAGEGETQYF; v_call: TRBV11-2
cdr3_aa: CASSMGQGYNSPLHF; v_call: TRBV6-5
cdr3_aa: CASSSSGSYEQYF; v_call: TRBV5-4
cdr3_aa: CASSPEGLATDTQYF; v_call: TRBV18
cdr3_aa: CASRLAGVGHNEQFF; v_call: TRBV12-2
cdr3_aa: CASSLGYRANYGYTF; v_call: TRBV11-2
cdr3_aa: CASSWTGWPWGADTQYF; v_call: TRBV5-1
cdr3_aa: CASSHNGRGQPQHF; v_call: TRBV6-6
cdr3_aa: CAIGLGGRVFEQYF; v_call: TRBV10-3
cdr3_aa: CSGGVNYGYTF; v_call: TRBV20-1
cdr3_aa: CASSSTGDGQPQHF; v_call: TRBV28
cdr3_aa: CASRPTGNEKLFF; v_call: TRBV28
cdr3_aa: CASSARRGQKDEQYF; v_call: TRBV19
cdr3_aa: CASSLGGVFEAFF; v_call: TRBV7-9
cdr3_aa: CASSVGGATEAFF; v_call: TRBV9
cdr3_aa: CASTPTPLSEQFF; v_call: TRBV6-5
cdr3_aa: CAWRGDSRDTEAFF; v_call: TRBV30
cdr3_aa: CASSEGDPNTEAFF; v_call: TRBV5-6
cdr3_aa: CASSSVDEQFF; v_call: TRBV28
cdr3_aa: CASSPQGDQPQHF; v_call: TRBV11-2
cdr3_aa: CAISGDIHEKLFF; v_call: TRBV10-3
cdr3_aa: CASSPNGLAGIEQYF; v_call: TRBV19
cdr3_aa: CASNSFYRENEQFF; v_call: TRBV5-4
cdr3_aa: CASSVGGGETQYF; v_call: TRBV9
cdr3_aa: CASSRDSYNEQFF; v_call: TRBV6-5
cdr3_aa: CAGLRTEPLHF; v_call: TRBV19
cdr3_aa: CASSLGAFEKLFF; v_call: TRBV13
cdr3_aa: CSSSLTSGSQKYF; v_call: TRBV7-9
cdr3_aa: CASSATQPGYNEQFF; v_call: TRBV2
cdr3_aa: CASSIMTSGPYEQYF; v_call: TRBV19
cdr3_aa: CASSVPRSIVGYTF; v_call: TRBV28
cdr3_aa: CATSRDKGGWGYGYTF; v_call: TRBV15
cdr3_aa: CASRPEGQIYGYTF; v_call: TRBV9
cdr3_aa: CASSGRRAGTGELFF; v_call: TRBV11-2